The source of this TCR beta chain is a study of shared clonotypes between healthy human individuals. Worth noting for this clone: Its cognate antigen is unknown. Other DNA sequences in this sample translate to the same CDR3.

Deep was the level used in running the assay. What was sequenced on ten immunoSEQ deep assay plates was unsorted PBMC DNA. TCRdb's copy holds only in-frame clones and misses some; the assay was immunoSEQ multiplex PCR. Among 490,000 or so clones, about 79% were seen once, and the ten largest hold 10% to 15%. V shed 1 base, J shed 5 bases, and the junction held 2 bases outside the gene matches. Germline loops: CDR1 SGHRS, CDR2 YFSETQ. CDR3 length: 13 residues. General study results and limits: The diversity represented, both genetic and in exposure history, was limited by few donors.

What was sequenced was PBMCs. J is TRBJ2-5 and V is TRBV5-1; 7 bases are a match to TRBD2. The TCR originated in a woman aged 40 to 50 in good health. Some clones in this sample may be carry-over from other donors' samples. As DNA, the CDR3 is TGCGCCAGCAGCTTGTCGGGGGGTGAGACCCAGTACTTC. Protein sequence: CASSLSGGETQYF.